These 3 T cell receptor beta chains were all obtained from the same sample, sequenced in a study of cytomegalovirus exposure and HLA in healthy donors. The primer mix had 60 Vbeta and 13 Jbeta primers. TCRdb keeps only in-frame clones here, not all; method: immunoSEQ multiplex PCR. This sample has 130,000 to 150,000 clones, with 65% to 85% found just once. Sequencing was performed on PBMCs. The receptors derive from a woman aged 40 to 50 in good health and CMV-seropositive.

This chain joins TRBV7-2 and TRBJ2-5, with D uncertain. V lost 2 bases and J 5 bases, leaving 9 bases between the germline ends. The CDR3 consists of 13 residues. Germline CDR1 is SGHTA and CDR2 is FQGNSA. The CDR3 spells CASSLIVPETQYF. The CDR3 DNA sequence: TGTGCCAGCAGCTTAATAGTTCCGGAGACCCAGTACTTC.

The CDR3 here is CASSPGQEEDSPLHF. In nucleotides, the CDR3 is TGTGCCAGCAGCCCCGGACAGGAAGAGGATTCACCCCTCCACTTT. J is TRBJ1-6 and V is TRBV7-3, with 7 bases identical to TRBD1. This CDR3 is 15 amino acids long. V was pared by 5 bases and J by 8 bases, with 9 bases of the junction left unmatched. The germline V gene has CDR1 SGHTA and CDR2 FQGTGA.

The CDR3 DNA sequence: TGTGCCAGCTCACCGGAACAGGCGCCCGGTGAAGCTTTCTTT. Translation gives CASSPEQAPGEAFF. The chain combines TRBV18 with TRBJ1-1; tentative D call: TRBD1 (5 bases). The germline CDR1 and CDR2 sequences are KGHSH and LQKENI. This CDR3 contains 14 residues. With 3 bases removed from V and 7 bases from J, the gap between germline ends came to 15 bases.